A single sample is the source of the 14 T cell receptor beta chains below, sequenced in a study of T cell responses to AZD1222 COVID-19 vaccine. Profiled with immunoSEQ multiplex PCR; TCRdb holds only in-frame clones, not every one. The data contain around 78,000 clones, around nine tenths of them singletons. Sample: peripheral blood, taken on day 0 of MenACWY control vaccination. The receptor source for this set is an adult in good health.

This sequence joins TRBV30 and TRBJ1-1; D is undetermined. Germline V lookup: CDR1 GTSNPN, CDR2 SVGIG (reference sequence). V was trimmed by 1 base and J by 5 bases, leaving 8 bases between them. The CDR3 length is 12 residues. Here the CDR3 DNA reads TGTGCCTGGAGTGATTGGAGGACTGAAGCTTTCTTT. Translated: CAWSDWRTEAFF.

The chain employs TRBV12-3 or TRBV12-4 and TRBJ1-5, with D tentatively TRBD1 (6 bases). CDR3 size: 13 residues. V lost 3 bases and J 5 bases, leaving 8 bases between the germline ends. CDR3 sequence (DNA): TGTGCCAGCAGTTTGACAGGAGATCAGCCCCAGCATTTT. This gives the protein CASSLTGDQPQHF.

The chain is built from TRBV28 and TRBJ1-1; 8 bases line up with TRBD1. CDR1 and CDR2 from the germline V gene are MDHEN and SYDVKM. This CDR3 is built from 13 residues. Trimming removed 7 bases from V and 10 bases from J; junction bases left unmatched: 11. The CDR3 coding sequence is TGTGCCAGCACCGGAGGACAGGGTCCACCAGCTTTCTTT. Amino acids: CASTGGQGPPAFF.

The chain uses TRBV5-1 and TRBJ1-1; D ambiguous. Trimming cost V 2 bases and J 1 base, with 9 bases left between them. The CDR3 length is 14 residues. Germline CDR1 SGHRS, CDR2 YFSETQ. CDR3 loop: CASSFDGGNTEAFF. CDR3 sequence (DNA): TGCGCCAGCAGCTTCGACGGAGGGAACACTGAAGCTTTCTTT.

The chain employs TRBV10-3 and TRBJ1-2; the match to TRBD1 covers 9 bases. After removal of 3 bases from V and 2 bases from J, the junction contained 10 bases not matched to a gene. The CDR3 runs 17 residues. Germline CDR1 ENHRY, CDR2 SYGVKD. The CDR3 DNA reads TGTGCCATCAGTGAAGGGGCATGGACAGGGGTAAACTATGGCTACACCTTC. It translates to CAISEGAWTGVNYGYTF.

CDR3 bases: TGCGCCAGCAGCTTGGCCGGTGAGCGGAGCAATGAGCAGTTCTTC. This encodes CASSLAGERSNEQFF. The V call is TRBV5-1, the J call TRBJ2-1; a weak D match, TRBD2 (5 bases). The CDR3 consists of 15 residues. The germline gives CDR1 SGHRS, CDR2 YFSETQ. Trimming cost V 0 bases and J 6 bases, with 13 bases left between them.

This clone was seen a handful of times. The J gene is TRBJ1-1, the V gene TRBV5-1; TRBD1 is a possible D gene (5 bases). Trimming cost V 2 bases and J 2 bases, with 10 bases left between them. Germline V gene data show CDR1 as SGHRS and CDR2 as YFSETQ. The CDR3 is made up of 14 amino acids. CDR3 in amino acids: CASSFKGQNTEAFF. The CDR3 DNA is TGCGCCAGCAGCTTTAAGGGGCAAAACACTGAAGCTTTCTTT. Full variable domain (remainder filled in from reference TRBV5-1 and TRBJ1-1): KAGVTQTPRYLIKTRGQQVTLSCSPISGHRSVSWYQQTPGQGLQFLFEYFSETQRNKGNFPGRFSGRQFSNSRSEMNVSTLELGDSALYLCASSFKGQNTEAFFGQGTRLTVV.

The rearrangement uses TRBV28 and TRBJ2-7, with 9 bases matching TRBD1. With V trimmed by 6 bases and J by 4 bases, 7 bases remained unmatched. This CDR3 spans 14 amino acids. Germline V gene data show CDR1 as MDHEN and CDR2 as SYDVKM. The CDR3 here is CASRMGQGTYEQYF. CDR3 DNA: TGTGCCAGCAGAATGGGACAGGGCACGTACGAGCAGTACTTC. The variable domain in full, completed from reference TRBV28 and TRBJ2-7, reads DVKVTQSSRYLVKRTGEKVFLECVQDMDHENMFWYRQDPGLGLRLIYFSYDVKMKEKGDIPEGYSVSREKKERFSLILESASTNQTSMYLCASRMGQGTYEQYFGPGTRLTVT.

The rearrangement joins TRBV3-1 (or the pseudogene TRBV3-2) to TRBJ2-5, with D possibly matching TRBD2 (6 bases). The CDR3 covers 19 residues. Per the germline V gene, CDR1 is LGHDT and CDR2 is YNNKEL (reference sequence). The V gene lost 4 bases and the J gene lost 1 base, with 25 bases spanning the gap. CDR3 DNA sequence: TGTGCCAGCAGCCCCACCTGGGACTTCGGGGCCCAGGCCCAAGAGACCCAGTACTTC. Translation gives CASSPTWDFGAQAQETQYF.

The chain joins TRBV9 to TRBJ2-1, with D perhaps matching TRBD1 (5 bases). The germline CDR1 and CDR2 sequences are SGDLS and YYNGEE. Trimming pared 5 bases from V and 9 bases from J, leaving 15 bases between. The CDR3 is made up of 13 amino acids. CDR3 in amino acids: CASRGRGSGEQFF. CDR3 DNA sequence: TGTGCCAGCAGGGGAAGGGGTTCAGGTGAGCAGTTCTTC.

This chain links TRBV27 with TRBJ1-1; the D gene is possibly TRBD1 (5 bases). Between the trimmed V and J ends, which lost 8 bases and 7 bases, there was a span of 14 bases. Looked up from germline, CDR1 is MNHEY and CDR2 is SMNVEV (reference sequence). This CDR3 spans 12 amino acids. CDR3 nucleotide sequence: TGTGCCAGCTTCAGGAGGGGACGTGAAGCTTTCTTT. Encoded protein: CASFRRGREAFF.

Only one count was recorded for this clone. V is TRBV10-3 and J is TRBJ1-4; D not resolved. Germline CDR1 ENHRY, CDR2 SYGVKD. Trimming took 5 bases from V and 8 from J, leaving 15 bases between them. The CDR3 has 14 residues. The CDR3 spells CAISRNTGGEKLFF. The CDR3 nucleotides read TGTGCCATCAGTCGAAATACGGGCGGCGAAAAACTGTTTTTT.

V and J are TRBV11-2 and TRBJ1-2; tentative D call: TRBD1 (6 bases). The CDR3 runs 14 residues. With 0 bases removed from V and 4 bases from J, the gap between germline ends came to 9 bases. Germline loops: CDR1 SGHAT, CDR2 FQNNGV. CDR3 amino acids: CASSLDQGPYGYTF. The CDR3 nucleotides read TGTGCCAGCAGCTTAGATCAGGGGCCCTATGGCTACACCTTC.

CDR3 region: CSVEGTEAFF. The CDR3, as DNA: TGCAGCGTTGAGGGCACTGAAGCTTTCTTT. The chain joins TRBV29-1 to TRBJ1-1; D ambiguous. The CDR3 loop spans 10 amino acids. Trimming took off 3 bases at V and 4 bases at J, with 3 bases between the two ends. Germline V gene sequence: CDR1 SQVTM, CDR2 ANQGSEA.